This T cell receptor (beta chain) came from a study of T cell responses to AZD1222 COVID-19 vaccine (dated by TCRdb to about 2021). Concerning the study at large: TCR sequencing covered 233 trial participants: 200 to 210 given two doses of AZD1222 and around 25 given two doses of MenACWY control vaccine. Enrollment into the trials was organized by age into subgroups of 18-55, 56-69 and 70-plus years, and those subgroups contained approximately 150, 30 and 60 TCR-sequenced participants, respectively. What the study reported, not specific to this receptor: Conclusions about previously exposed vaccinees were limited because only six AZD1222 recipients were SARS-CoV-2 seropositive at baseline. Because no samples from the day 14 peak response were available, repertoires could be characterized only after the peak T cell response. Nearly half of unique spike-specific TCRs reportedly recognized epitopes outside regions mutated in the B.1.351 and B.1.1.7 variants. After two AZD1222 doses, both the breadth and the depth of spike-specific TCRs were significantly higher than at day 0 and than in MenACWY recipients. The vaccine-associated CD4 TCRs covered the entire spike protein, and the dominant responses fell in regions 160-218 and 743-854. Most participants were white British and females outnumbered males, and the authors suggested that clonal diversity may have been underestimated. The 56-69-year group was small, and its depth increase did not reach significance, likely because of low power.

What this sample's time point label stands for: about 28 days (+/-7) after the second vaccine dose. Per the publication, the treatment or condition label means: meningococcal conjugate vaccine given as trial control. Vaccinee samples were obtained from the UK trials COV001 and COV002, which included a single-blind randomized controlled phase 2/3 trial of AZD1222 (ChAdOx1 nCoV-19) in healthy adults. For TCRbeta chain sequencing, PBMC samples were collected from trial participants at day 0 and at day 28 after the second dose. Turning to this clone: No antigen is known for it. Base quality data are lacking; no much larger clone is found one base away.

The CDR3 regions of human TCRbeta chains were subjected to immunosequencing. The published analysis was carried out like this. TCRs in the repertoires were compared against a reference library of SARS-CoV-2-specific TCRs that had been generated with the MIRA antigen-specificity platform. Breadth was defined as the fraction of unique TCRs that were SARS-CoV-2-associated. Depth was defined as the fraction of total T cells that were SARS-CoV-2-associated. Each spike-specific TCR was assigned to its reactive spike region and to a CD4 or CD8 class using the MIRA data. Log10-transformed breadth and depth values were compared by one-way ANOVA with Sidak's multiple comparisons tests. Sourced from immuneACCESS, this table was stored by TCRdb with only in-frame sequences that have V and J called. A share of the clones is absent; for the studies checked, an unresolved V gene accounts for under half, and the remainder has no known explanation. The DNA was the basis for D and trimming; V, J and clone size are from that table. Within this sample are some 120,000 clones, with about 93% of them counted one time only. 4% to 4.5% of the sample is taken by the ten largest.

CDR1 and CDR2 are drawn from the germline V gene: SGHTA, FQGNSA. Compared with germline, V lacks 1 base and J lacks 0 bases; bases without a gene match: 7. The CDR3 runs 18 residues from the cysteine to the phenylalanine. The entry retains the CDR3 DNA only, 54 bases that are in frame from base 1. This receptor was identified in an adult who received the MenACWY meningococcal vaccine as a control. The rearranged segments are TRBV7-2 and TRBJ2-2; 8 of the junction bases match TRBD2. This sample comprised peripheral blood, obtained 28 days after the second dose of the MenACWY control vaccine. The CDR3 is CASSLDLLAEANTGELFF. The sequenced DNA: TGTGCCAGCAGCTTAGATTTACTAGCGGAGGCGAACACCGGGGAGCTGTTTTTT. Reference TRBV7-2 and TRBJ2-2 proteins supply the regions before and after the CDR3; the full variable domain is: GAGVSQSPSNKVTEKGKDVELRCDPISGHTALYWYRQSLGQGLEFLIYFQGNSAPDKSGLPSDRFSAERTGGSVSTLTIQRTQQEDSAVYLCASSLDLLAEANTGELFFGEGSRLTVL.